Below, 8 T cell receptor beta chains from the same sample are listed, as sequenced in a study of T cell repertoires in ileal Crohn's disease. Only in-frame clones appear in the TCRdb table, and some are missing; sequencing was by immunoSEQ multiplex PCR. The sample lists approximately 15,000 clones; roughly 79% were seen once. Time point meaning: neoterminal ileum biopsy at postoperative endoscopy, about 6 months after surgery. Sample: ileal tissue. The source of these receptors is an adult with Crohn's disease.

This clone was observed a single time. The chain joins TRBV7-6 to TRBJ2-5; possibly TRBD1 or TRBD2 for D (5 bases each). Germline V CDR1 and CDR2: SGHVS, FNYEAQ. The CDR3 covers 16 residues. Between the trimmed V and J ends, which lost 4 bases and 1 base, there was a span of 16 bases. The DNA of the CDR3 is TGTGCCAGCAGCTCGACCCCTCCGAGGGGCCAAGAGACCCAGTACTTC. This codes for CASSSTPPRGQETQYF.

This rearrangement joins TRBV19 to TRBJ1-4; D gene ambiguous. The CDR3 has 15 amino acids. Trimming pared 5 bases from V and 10 bases from J, leaving 20 bases between. The germline V gene has CDR1 LNHDA and CDR2 SQIVND (reference sequence). Written as DNA, the CDR3 is TGTGCCAGTAGTTTAGTTGGCCAGAAGTTTGGAAAACTGTTTTTT. Translated, it gives CASSLVGQKFGKLFF.

The chain links TRBV10-2 to TRBJ1-1; no clear D gene. V gave up 0 bases and J gave up 8 bases, with 10 bases separating them. The CDR3 extends over 13 amino acids. Looked up from germline, CDR1 is WSHSY and CDR2 is SAAADI. The DNA for the CDR3 is TGCGCCAGCAGTGAGTCGATGAGGAGAGAAGCTTTCTTT. It encodes CASSESMRREAFF.

This chain links TRBV2 with TRBJ1-1; D is ambiguous. Trimming removed 1 base from V and 1 base from J, with 4 bases in between. This CDR3 region has 13 residues. From germline, CDR1 is SNHLY and CDR2 FYNNEI. CDR3 DNA: TGTGCCAGCAGTGAAGGGGGGAACACTGAAGCTTTCTTT. This gives the protein CASSEGGNTEAFF. Combining the CDR3 with reference TRBV2 and TRBJ1-1 gives the whole variable domain EPEVTQTPSHQVTQMGQEVILRCVPISNHLYFYWYRQILGQKVEFLVSFYNNEISEKSEIFDDQFSVERPDGSNFTLKIRSTKLEDSAMYFCASSEGGNTEAFFGQGTRLTVV.

This clone was recorded a few times. The chain is built from TRBV10-2 and TRBJ2-5; D unresolved. CDR1 and CDR2 from the germline V gene are WSHSY and SAAADI. Trimming removed 10 bases at V and 1 base at J, with 16 bases between. This CDR3 has 14 residues. CDR3 sequence: CATTNYGSQETQYF. The CDR3, as DNA: TGCGCCACCACAAACTATGGCAGCCAAGAGACCCAGTACTTC.

V is TRBV9 and J is TRBJ2-3; 8 bases map to TRBD2. The V gene end was trimmed by 7 bases and the J gene end by 2 bases; junction bases not matched to a gene: 3. Germline V gene sequence: CDR1 SGDLS, CDR2 YYNGEE. This CDR3 has 13 residues. The CDR3 is CASGLANTDTQYF. CDR3 bases: TGTGCCAGCGGACTAGCAAACACAGATACGCAGTATTTT. Looking up the rest from reference TRBV9 and TRBJ2-3 gives the full variable domain: DSGVTQTPKHLITATGQRVTLRCSPRSGDLSVYWYQQSLDQGLQFLIQYYNGEERAKGNILERFSAQQFPDLHSELNLSSLELGDSALYFCASGLANTDTQYFGPGTRLTVL.

The DNA for the CDR3 is TGTGCCAGCAGCTTAGGGTCGGGCGGCGGGGAGCTGTTTTTT. Translating it yields CASSLGSGGGELFF. The chain is built from TRBV7-9 and TRBJ2-2; no definite D call. V lost 1 base and J 7 bases, leaving 10 bases between the germline ends. The CDR3 length is 14 residues. The V gene's germline CDR1 is SEHNR and CDR2 FQNEAQ (reference sequence).

The genes are TRBV2 and TRBJ1-1; D remains unclear. The germline gives CDR1 SNHLY, CDR2 FYNNEI. This CDR3 region has 13 residues. V lost 6 bases, J lost 3 bases, and 11 bases lay in between. CDR3 in amino acids: CASRNRLYTEAFF. The CDR3 nucleotides are TGTGCCAGCAGGAACAGATTATACACTGAAGCTTTCTTT.